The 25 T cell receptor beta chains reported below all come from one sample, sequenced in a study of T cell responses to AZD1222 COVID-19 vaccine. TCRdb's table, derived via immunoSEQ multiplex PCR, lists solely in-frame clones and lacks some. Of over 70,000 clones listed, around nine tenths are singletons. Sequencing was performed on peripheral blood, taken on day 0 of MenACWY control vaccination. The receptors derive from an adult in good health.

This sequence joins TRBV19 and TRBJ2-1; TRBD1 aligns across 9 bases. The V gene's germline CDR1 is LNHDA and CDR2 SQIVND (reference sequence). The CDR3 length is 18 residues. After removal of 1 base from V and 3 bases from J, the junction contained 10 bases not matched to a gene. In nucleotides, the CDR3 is TGTGCCAGTAGTATAGTCGTTTCAGGACAGGGGTTCTACAATGAGCAGTTCTTC. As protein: CASSIVVSGQGFYNEQFF.

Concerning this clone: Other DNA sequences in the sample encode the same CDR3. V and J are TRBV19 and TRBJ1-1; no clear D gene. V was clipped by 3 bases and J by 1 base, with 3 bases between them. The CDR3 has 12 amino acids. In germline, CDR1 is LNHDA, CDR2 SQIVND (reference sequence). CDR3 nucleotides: TGTGCCAGTAGTATTCGGAACACTGAAGCTTTCTTT. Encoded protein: CASSIRNTEAFF.

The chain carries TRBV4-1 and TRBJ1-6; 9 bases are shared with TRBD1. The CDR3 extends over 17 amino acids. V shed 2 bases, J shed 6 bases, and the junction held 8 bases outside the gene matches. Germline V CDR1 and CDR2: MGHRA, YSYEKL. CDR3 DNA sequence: TGCGCCAGCAGCCAACCACGGGACAGGGCGGCTAATTCACCCCTCCACTTT. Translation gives CASSQPRDRAANSPLHF.

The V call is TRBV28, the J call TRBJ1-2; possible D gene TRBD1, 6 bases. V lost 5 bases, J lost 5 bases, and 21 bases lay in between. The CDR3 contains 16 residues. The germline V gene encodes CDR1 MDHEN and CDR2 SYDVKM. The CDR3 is CASSDPGQGRRYGYTF. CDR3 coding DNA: TGTGCCAGCAGTGATCCGGGACAAGGTCGCCGTTATGGCTACACCTTC.

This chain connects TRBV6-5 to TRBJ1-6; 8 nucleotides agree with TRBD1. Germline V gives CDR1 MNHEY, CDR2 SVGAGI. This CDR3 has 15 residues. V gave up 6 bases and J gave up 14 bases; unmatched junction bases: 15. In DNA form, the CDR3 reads TGTGCCAGCAGAGACGGGGACAGGCGAATGGGGACCCTCCACTTT. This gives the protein CASRDGDRRMGTLHF.

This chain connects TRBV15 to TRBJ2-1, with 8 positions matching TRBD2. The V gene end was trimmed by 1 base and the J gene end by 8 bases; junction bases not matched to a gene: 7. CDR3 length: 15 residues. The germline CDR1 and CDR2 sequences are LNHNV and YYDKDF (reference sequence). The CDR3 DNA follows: TGTGCCACCAGCAGAGCTCACGGGGGGGCAGATGAGCAGTTCTTC. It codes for CATSRAHGGADEQFF.

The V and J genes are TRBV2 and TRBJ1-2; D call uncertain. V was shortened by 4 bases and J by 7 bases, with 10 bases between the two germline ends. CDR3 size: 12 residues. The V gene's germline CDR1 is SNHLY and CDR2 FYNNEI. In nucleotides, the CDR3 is TGTGCCAGCAGTGGAGGGCAACGTGGCTACACCTTC. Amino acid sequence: CASSGGQRGYTF. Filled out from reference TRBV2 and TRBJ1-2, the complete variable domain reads EPEVTQTPSHQVTQMGQEVILRCVPISNHLYFYWYRQILGQKVEFLVSFYNNEISEKSEIFDDQFSVERPDGSNFTLKIRSTKLEDSAMYFCASSGGQRGYTFGSGTRLTVV.

The CDR3 loop is CASSSRTGAATGELFF. Written as DNA, the CDR3 is TGTGCCAGCAGTTCTCGGACAGGGGCTGCCACCGGGGAGCTGTTTTTT. The chain couples TRBV6-2 or TRBV6-3 to TRBJ2-2; 9 nucleotides match TRBD1. V lost 4 bases, J lost 4 bases, and 7 bases stayed unmatched. The CDR3 covers 16 residues. CDR1 and CDR2 from the germline V gene are MNHEY and SVGEGT.

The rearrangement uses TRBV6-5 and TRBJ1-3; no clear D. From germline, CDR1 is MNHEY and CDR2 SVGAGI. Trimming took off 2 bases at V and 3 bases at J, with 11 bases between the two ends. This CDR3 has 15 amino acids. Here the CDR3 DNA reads TGTGCCAGCAGTTACAGAGCTGAACTTGGAAACACCATATATTTT. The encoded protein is CASSYRAELGNTIYF.

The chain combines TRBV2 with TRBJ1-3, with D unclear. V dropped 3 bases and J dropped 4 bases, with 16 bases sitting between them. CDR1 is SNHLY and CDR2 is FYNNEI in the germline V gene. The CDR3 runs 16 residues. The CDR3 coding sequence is TGTGCCAGCAGTGATGTTAGCAGCGGGAGGGGAAACACCATATATTTT. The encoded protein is CASSDVSSGRGNTIYF.

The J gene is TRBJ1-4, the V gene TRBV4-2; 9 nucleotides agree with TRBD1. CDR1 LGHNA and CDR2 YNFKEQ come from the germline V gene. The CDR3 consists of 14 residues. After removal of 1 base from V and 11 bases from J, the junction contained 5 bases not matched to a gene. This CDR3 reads CASSQVRDRAKLFF. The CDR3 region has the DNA TGTGCCAGCAGCCAAGTTCGGGACAGGGCGAAACTGTTTTTT.

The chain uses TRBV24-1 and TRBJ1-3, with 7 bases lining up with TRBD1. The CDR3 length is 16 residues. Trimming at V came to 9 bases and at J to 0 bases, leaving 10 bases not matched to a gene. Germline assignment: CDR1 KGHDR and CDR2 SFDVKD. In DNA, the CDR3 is TGTGCCACCGGAAGGGACAGAGCCATCTCTGGAAACACCATATATTTT. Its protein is CATGRDRAISGNTIYF.

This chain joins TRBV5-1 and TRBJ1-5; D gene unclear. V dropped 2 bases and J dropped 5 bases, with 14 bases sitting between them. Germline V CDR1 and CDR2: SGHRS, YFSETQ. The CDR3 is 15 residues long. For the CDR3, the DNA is TGCGCCAGCAGCTTTTCCGCTGGGAACGATCAGCCCCAGCATTTT. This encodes CASSFSAGNDQPQHF.

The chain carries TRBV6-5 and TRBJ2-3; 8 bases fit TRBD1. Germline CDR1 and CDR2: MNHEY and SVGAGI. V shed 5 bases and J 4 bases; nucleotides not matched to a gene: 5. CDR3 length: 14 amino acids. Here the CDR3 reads CASSSRQGPDTQYF. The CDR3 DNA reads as TGTGCCAGCAGTAGTAGACAGGGGCCAGATACGCAGTATTTT.

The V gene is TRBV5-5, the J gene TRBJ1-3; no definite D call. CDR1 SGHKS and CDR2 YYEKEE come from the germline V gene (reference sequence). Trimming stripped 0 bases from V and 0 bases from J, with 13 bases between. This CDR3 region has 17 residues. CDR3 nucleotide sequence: TGTGCCAGCAGCTTGGTCTCGGCAGTCGGCTCTGGAAACACCATATATTTT. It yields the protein CASSLVSAVGSGNTIYF.

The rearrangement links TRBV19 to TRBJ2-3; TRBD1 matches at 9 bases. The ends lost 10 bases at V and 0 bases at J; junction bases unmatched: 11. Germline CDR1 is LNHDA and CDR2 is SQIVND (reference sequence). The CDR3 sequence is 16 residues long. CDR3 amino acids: CATDPGTGISTDTQYF. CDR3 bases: TGTGCCACCGACCCCGGGACAGGGATAAGCACAGATACGCAGTATTTT.

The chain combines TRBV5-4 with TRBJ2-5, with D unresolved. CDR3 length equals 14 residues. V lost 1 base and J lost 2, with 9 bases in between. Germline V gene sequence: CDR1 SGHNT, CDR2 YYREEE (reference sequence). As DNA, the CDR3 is TGTGCCAGCAGCTTGAGAACGCCGCAAGAGACCCAGTACTTC. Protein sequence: CASSLRTPQETQYF.

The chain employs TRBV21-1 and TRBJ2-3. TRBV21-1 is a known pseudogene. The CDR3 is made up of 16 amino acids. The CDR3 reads CASSNRTSLGTDTQYF. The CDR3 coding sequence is TGTGCCAGCAGCAACCGGACCTCCTTAGGCACAGATACGCAGTATTTT.

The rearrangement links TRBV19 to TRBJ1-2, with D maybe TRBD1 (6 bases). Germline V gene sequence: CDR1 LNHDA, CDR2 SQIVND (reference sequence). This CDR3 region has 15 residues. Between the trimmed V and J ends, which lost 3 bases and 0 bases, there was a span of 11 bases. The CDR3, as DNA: TGTGCCAGTAGTATTCAGGGGACTTCTAACTATGGCTACACCTTC. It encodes CASSIQGTSNYGYTF. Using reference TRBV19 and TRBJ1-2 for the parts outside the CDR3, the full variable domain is DGGITQSPKYLFRKEGQNVTLSCEQNLNHDAMYWYRQDPGQGLRLIYYSQIVNDFQKGDIAEGYSVSREKKESFPLTVTSAQKNPTAFYLCASSIQGTSNYGYTFGSGTRLTVV.

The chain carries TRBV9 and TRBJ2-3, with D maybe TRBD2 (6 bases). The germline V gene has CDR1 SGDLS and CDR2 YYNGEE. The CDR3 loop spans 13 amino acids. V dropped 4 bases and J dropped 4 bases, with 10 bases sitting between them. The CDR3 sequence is CASSIPGADTQYF. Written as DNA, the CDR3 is TGTGCCAGCAGCATTCCGGGGGCAGATACGCAGTATTTT.

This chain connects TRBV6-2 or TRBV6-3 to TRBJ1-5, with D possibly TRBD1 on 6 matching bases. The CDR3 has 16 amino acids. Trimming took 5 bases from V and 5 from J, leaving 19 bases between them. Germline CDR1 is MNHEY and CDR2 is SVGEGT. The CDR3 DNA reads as TGTGCCAGCAGTGGCGTTCGAGTGGGGGCCTATCAGCCCCAGCATTTT. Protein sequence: CASSGVRVGAYQPQHF.

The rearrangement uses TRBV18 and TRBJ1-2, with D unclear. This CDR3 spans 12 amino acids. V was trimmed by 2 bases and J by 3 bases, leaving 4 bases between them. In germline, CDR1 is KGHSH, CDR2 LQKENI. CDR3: CASSPGDYGYTF. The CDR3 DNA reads TGTGCCAGCTCACCAGGGGACTATGGCTACACCTTC.

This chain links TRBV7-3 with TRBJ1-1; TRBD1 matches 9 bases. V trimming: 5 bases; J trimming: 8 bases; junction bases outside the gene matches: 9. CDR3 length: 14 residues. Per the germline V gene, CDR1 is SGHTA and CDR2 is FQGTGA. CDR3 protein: CASSPGTGLSEAFF. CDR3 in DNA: TGTGCCAGCAGCCCTGGGACAGGGCTTTCCGAAGCTTTCTTT.

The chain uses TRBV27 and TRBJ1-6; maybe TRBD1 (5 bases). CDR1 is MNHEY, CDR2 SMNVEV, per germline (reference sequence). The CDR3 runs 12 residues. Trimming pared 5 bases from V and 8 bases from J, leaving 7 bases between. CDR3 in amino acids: CASSLQDSPLHF. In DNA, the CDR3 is TGTGCCAGCAGTCTACAGGATTCACCCCTCCACTTT.

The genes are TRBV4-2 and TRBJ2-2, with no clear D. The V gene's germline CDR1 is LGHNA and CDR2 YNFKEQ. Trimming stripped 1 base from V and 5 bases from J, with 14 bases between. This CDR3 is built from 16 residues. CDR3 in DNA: TGTGCCAGCAGCCAAGTCCAGGCCAGCGCAACCGGGGAGCTGTTTTTT. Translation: CASSQVQASATGELFF.